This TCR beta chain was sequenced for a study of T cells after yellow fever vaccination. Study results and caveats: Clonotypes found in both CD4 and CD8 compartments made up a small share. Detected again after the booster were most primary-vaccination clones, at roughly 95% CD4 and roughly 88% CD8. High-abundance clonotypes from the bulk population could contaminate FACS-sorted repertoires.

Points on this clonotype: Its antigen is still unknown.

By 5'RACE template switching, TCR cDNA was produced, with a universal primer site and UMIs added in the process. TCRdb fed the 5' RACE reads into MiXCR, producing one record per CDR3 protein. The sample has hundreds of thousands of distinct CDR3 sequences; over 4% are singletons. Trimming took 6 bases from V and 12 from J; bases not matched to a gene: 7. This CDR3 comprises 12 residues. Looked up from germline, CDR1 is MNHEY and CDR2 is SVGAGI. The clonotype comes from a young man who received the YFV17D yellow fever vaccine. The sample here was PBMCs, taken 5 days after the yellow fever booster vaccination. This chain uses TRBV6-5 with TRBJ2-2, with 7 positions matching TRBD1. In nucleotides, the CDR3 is TGTGCCAGCAGCCAGACAGGGAAAAAGCTGTTTTTT. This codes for CASSQTGKKLFF.